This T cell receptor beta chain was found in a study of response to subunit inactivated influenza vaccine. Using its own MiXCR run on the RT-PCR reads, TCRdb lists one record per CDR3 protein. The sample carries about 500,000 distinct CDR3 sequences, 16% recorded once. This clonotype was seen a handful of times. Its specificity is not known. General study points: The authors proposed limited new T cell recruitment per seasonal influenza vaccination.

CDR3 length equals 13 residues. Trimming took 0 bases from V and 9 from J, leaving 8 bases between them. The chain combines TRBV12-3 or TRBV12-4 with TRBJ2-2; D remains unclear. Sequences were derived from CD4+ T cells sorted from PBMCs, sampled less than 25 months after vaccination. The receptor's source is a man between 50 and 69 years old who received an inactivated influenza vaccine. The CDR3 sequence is CASSLADNWELFF. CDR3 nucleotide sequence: TGTGCCAGCAGTTTAGCTGATAACTGGGAGCTGTTTTTT.